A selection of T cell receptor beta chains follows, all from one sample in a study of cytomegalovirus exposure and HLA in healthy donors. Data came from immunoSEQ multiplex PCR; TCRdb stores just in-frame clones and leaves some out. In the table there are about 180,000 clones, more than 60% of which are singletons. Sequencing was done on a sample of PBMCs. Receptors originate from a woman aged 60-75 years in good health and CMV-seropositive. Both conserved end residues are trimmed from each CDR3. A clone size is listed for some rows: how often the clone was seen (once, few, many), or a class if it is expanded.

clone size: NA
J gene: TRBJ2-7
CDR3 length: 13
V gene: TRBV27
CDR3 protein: ASGVPSGRAYEQY

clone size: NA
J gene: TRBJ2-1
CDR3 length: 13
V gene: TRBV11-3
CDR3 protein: ASSAGGHSYNEQF

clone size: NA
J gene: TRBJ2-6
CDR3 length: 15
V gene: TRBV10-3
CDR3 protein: AIMPGTGVRGANGLT

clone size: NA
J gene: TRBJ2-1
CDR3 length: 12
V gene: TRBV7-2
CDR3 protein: ASSLPNRGNEQF

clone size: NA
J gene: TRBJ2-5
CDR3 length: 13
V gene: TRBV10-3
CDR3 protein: AIRTGTGGRETQY

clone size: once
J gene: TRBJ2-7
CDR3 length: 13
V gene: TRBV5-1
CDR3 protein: ASSLEPTGAYEQY

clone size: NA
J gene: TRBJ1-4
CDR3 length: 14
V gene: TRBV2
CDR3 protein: ASSLNGRGENEKLF

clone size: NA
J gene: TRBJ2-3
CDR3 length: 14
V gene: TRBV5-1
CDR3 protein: ASSFDRGSGTDTQY

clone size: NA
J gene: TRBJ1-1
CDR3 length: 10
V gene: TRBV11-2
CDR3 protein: ASSFQTAEAF

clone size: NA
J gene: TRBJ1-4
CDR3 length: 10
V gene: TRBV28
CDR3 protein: ASEGAGEKLF

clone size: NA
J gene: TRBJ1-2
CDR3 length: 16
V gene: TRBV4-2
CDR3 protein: ASSLSPGQGAVGYGYT

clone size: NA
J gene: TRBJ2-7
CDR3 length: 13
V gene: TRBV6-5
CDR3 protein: ASSPWGGPGGEQY

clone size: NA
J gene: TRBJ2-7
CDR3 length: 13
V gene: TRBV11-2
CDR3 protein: ASSLLSAPAYEQY

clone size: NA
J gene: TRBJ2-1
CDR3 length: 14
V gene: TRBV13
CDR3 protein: ASSHLMERPDNEQF

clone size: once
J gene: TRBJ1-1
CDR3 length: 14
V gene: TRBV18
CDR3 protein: ASSPAGTGSVTEAF

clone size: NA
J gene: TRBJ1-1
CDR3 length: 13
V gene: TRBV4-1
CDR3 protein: ASSQEDRGNAEAF

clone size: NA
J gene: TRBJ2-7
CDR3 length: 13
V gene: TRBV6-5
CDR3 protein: ASSYSFQGAYEQY

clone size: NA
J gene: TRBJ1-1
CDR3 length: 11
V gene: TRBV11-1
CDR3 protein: ASSRNSDTEAF

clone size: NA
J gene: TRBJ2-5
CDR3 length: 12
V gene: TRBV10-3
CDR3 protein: AISPASGIETQY

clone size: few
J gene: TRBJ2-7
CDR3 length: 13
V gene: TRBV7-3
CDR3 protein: ASSSSGTHSYEQY

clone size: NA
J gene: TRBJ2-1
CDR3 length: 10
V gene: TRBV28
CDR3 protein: ASSPASGSQF

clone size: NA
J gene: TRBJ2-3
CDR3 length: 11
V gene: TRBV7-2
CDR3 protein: ASSFSGWDTQY

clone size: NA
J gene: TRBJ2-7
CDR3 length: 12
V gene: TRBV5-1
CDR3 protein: ASSSMDRGYEQY

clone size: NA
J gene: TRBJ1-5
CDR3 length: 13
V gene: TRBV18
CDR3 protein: ASSPDAGRFQPQH

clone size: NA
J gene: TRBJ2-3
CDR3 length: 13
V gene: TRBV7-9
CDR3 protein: ASSSLAGGTDTQY

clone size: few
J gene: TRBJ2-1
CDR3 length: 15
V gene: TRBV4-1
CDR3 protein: ASSPGLAGVKVPEQF

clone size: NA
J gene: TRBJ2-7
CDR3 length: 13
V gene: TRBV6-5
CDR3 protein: ASRPAWRGSYEQY

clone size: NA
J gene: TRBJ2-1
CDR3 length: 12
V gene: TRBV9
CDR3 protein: ASSATGVGNEQF

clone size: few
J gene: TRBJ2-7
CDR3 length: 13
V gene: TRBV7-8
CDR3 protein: ASSRGLAAGYEQY

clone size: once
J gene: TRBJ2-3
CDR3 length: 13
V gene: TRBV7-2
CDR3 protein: ASTRRGGPTDTQY

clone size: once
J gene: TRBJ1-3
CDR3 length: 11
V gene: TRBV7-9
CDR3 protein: ASSRDVGNTIY

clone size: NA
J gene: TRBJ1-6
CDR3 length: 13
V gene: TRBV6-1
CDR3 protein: AGRKERQYNSPLH

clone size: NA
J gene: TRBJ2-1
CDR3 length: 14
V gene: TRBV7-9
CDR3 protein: ASSLDLAGEANEQF

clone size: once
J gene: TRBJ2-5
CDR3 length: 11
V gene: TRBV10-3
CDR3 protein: AISDLARETQY

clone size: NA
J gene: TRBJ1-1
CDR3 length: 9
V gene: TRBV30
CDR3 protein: AWSVLDEAF